The rows below give T cell receptor beta chains drawn from one sample of a study of blood T cell repertoires in COVID-19. Assay: immunoSEQ multiplex PCR; the TCRdb copy retains only in-frame clones and omits some. The sample lists roughly 100,000 clones, 80% to 90% occurring once. Sequences were obtained from peripheral blood. The origin of the receptors is an older woman with acute or convalescent COVID-19. The CDR3 runs from the conserved cysteine through the conserved F or W. The order of the fields is J gene, V gene, clone size, D gene, CDR3 DNA, CDR3 protein. The D gene is left open where the match is weak. The size field is filled for only some rows; it gives once, few, many or a size class.

J: TRBJ1-3
V: TRBV6-6
size: NA
D: TRBD1
DNA: TGTGCCAGCAGCGCCTCGTCGGACAGGGCTGGAAACACCATATATTTT
CDR3: CASSASSDRAGNTIYF

J: TRBJ2-2
V: TRBV9
size: NA
D: TRBD2
DNA: TGTGCCAGCAGCGTAGAGGGACTAGCGGGAGGCCCCACCGGGGAGCTGTTTTTT
CDR3: CASSVEGLAGGPTGELFF

J: TRBJ2-1
V: TRBV29-1
size: NA
D: TRBD2
DNA: TGCAGCGTTGAAGTGGGACTAGCGGGACCTAATGAGCAGTTCTTC
CDR3: CSVEVGLAGPNEQFF

J: TRBJ2-2
V: TRBV7-2
size: NA
D: NA
DNA: TGTGCCAGCAGCCTGGGAGCGAACACCGGGGAGCTGTTTTTT
CDR3: CASSLGANTGELFF

J: TRBJ1-6
V: TRBV7-2
size: NA
D: NA
DNA: TGTGCCAGCAGCTTAGCGCTTCAGGGTAGTTCACCCCTCCACTTT
CDR3: CASSLALQGSSPLHF

J: TRBJ2-7
V: TRBV6-1
size: few
D: TRBD2
DNA: TGTGCCAGCAGTGACCCTACTAGCGGAGCCTACGAGCAGTACTTC
CDR3: CASSDPTSGAYEQYF

J: TRBJ1-2
V: TRBV27
size: NA
D: NA
DNA: TGTGCCAGCAGTTTATCAAGGCGGAACTATGGCTACACCTTC
CDR3: CASSLSRRNYGYTF

J: TRBJ2-3
V: TRBV4-3
size: once
D: TRBD2
DNA: TGCGCCAGCAGCCCGGGACTAGCAGAGAGGACAGATACGCAGTATTTT
CDR3: CASSPGLAERTDTQYF

J: TRBJ1-2
V: TRBV5-4
size: NA
D: TRBD1
DNA: TGTGCCAGCAGCGTACCGGGACAGGACATCTATGGCTACACCTTC
CDR3: CASSVPGQDIYGYTF

J: TRBJ1-1
V: TRBV7-9
size: NA
D: TRBD1
DNA: TGTGCCAGCAGCTTAGAAGGGGGCCTGAACACTGAAGCTTTCTTT
CDR3: CASSLEGGLNTEAFF

J: TRBJ2-1
V: TRBV4-1
size: NA
D: TRBD2
DNA: TGCGCCAGCAGCCAAGTAGTAGCGGGGGGTTTCAATGAGCAGTTCTTC
CDR3: CASSQVVAGGFNEQFF

J: TRBJ2-3
V: TRBV6-4
size: NA
D: NA
DNA: TGTGCCAGCAGTGACTCTCCCGCGAACAGAAATACGCAGTATTTT
CDR3: CASSDSPANRNTQYF

J: TRBJ2-2
V: TRBV19
size: NA
D: NA
DNA: TGTGCCAGTAGTATTAAAGCAAACACCGGGGAGCTGTTTTTT
CDR3: CASSIKANTGELFF

J: TRBJ2-5
V: TRBV27
size: NA
D: TRBD2
DNA: TGTGCCAGCAGTTCCCCACGGTCTAGCGGGACGGGGCGGGAGACCCAGTACTTC
CDR3: CASSSPRSSGTGRETQYF

J: TRBJ1-6
V: TRBV5-1
size: NA
D: NA
DNA: TGCGCCAGCAGCTTGGATAGGACAGAGAATTCACCCCTCCACTTT
CDR3: CASSLDRTENSPLHF

J: TRBJ1-5
V: TRBV6-1
size: NA
D: NA
DNA: TGTGCCAGCAGTGAAGCGTCCTCGGGAGGATTAGGGCCCCAGCATTTT
CDR3: CASSEASSGGLGPQHF

J: TRBJ1-5
V: TRBV12-5
size: once
D: TRBD1
DNA: TGTGCTAGTGGTTTGGTAGGGGACAGGAGAGGCAATCAGCCCCAGCATTTT
CDR3: CASGLVGDRRGNQPQHF

J: TRBJ2-3
V: TRBV19
size: NA
D: NA
DNA: TGTGCCAGTAGTACCACAGGGAGCACAGATACGCAGTATTTT
CDR3: CASSTTGSTDTQYF

J: TRBJ2-3
V: TRBV7-3
size: NA
D: NA
DNA: TGTGCCAGCAGCGAAGTCCGGGGGGATACGCAGTATTTT
CDR3: CASSEVRGDTQYF

J: TRBJ2-3
V: TRBV7-2
size: NA
D: TRBD2
DNA: TGTGCCAGCAGCTCACTAGCGGGGGGGCCCCCCGGCACAGATACGCAGTATTTT
CDR3: CASSSLAGGPPGTDTQYF

J: TRBJ2-5
V: TRBV7-9
size: NA
D: TRBD2
DNA: TGTGCCAGCAGCTTAGTGGTTAGCGGGGGGCCTGGAGAGACCCAGTACTTC
CDR3: CASSLVVSGGPGETQYF

J: TRBJ2-5
V: TRBV7-8
size: NA
D: TRBD2
DNA: TGTGCCAGCAGCTTAGCGCTTGGACTAGCGGGAAGGGAGACCCAGTACTTC
CDR3: CASSLALGLAGRETQYF

J: TRBJ1-3
V: TRBV5-1
size: NA
D: TRBD1
DNA: TGCGCCAGCAGCTTGGTGGGGACAGGGTCTGGAAACACCATATATTTT
CDR3: CASSLVGTGSGNTIYF

J: TRBJ2-3
V: TRBV5-5
size: NA
D: NA
DNA: TGTGCCAGCAGCCAGCGAGGGACTCAGGATACAGATACGCAGTATTTT
CDR3: CASSQRGTQDTDTQYF

J: TRBJ2-3
V: TRBV19
size: once
D: TRBD2
DNA: TGTGCCAGTAGTGAGACTAGCGGGGGGGCCGGAGATACGCAGTATTTT
CDR3: CASSETSGGAGDTQYF

J: TRBJ2-1
V: TRBV5-1
size: NA
D: NA
DNA: TGCGCCAGCAGCTATGGACAGAATGAGCAGTTCTTC
CDR3: CASSYGQNEQFF